The rows below give T cell receptor beta chains drawn from one sample of a study of T-cell memory formation after mild COVID-19. One entry per CDR3 protein, called by TCRdb with MiXCR from the 5' RACE reads. The table lists 140,000 to 150,000 distinct CDR3 sequences, 15% to 20% of them singletons, with around 2.4% in the top ten. Sequenced: PBMCs or a T cell subset sorted from them (not recorded which). All receptors come from an adult woman who had mild COVID-19 (a few samples of this study predate the infection). Cell type and time point are not known. CDR3s include the opening cysteine and the closing phenylalanine or tryptophan. A D gene is named only where the DNA matches it firmly. Size values are once, few and many counts, or a class for expanded clones, and some rows have none.

CDR3	DNA	J	size	V	D
CASSRQGARTEAFF	TGTGCCAGCAGCCGCCAGGGGGCCCGTACTGAAGCTTTCTTT	TRBJ1-1	-	TRBV11-3	TRBD1
CASSLAGQGYEKLFF	TGTGCCAGCAGCCTCGCGGGACAGGGCTATGAAAAACTGTTTTTT	TRBJ1-4	few	TRBV11-3	TRBD1
CASSYRREAYEQYF	TGTGCCAGCAGTTACCGCAGGGAAGCCTACGAGCAGTACTTC	TRBJ2-7	-	TRBV6-2/TRBV6-3	-
CASQQGSSTGELFF	TGCGCCAGCCAACAGGGGAGCAGCACCGGGGAGCTGTTTTTT	TRBJ2-2	-	TRBV5-1	TRBD1
CASSSRTVSTDTQYF	TGTGCCAGCAGCTCGAGGACGGTTAGCACAGATACGCAGTATTTT	TRBJ2-3	many	TRBV12-3/TRBV12-4	-
CASSVRLGTDTQYF	TGTGCCAGCAGCGTTCGCCTAGGAACAGATACGCAGTATTTT	TRBJ2-3	many	TRBV7-9	-
CASSQGSSGHEQFF	TGTGCCAGCAGCCAAGGGTCGTCGGGCCATGAGCAGTTCTTC	TRBJ2-1	-	TRBV4-2	-
CASTAVADEQYF	TGTGCCAGCACCGCAGTTGCGGACGAGCAGTACTTC	TRBJ2-7	-	TRBV6-2/TRBV6-3	-
CASSFLADRVTYEQYF	TGCGCCAGCAGCTTCCTCGCGGACAGGGTGACCTACGAGCAGTACTTC	TRBJ2-7	-	TRBV5-1	TRBD1
CATGPAGLRNEQFF	TGTGCCACGGGTCCGGCGGGGCTAAGAAATGAGCAGTTCTTC	TRBJ2-1	few	TRBV24-1	-
CASSRGTEAFF	TGTGCCAGTTCCAGGGGCACTGAAGCTTTCTTT	TRBJ1-1	many	TRBV19	-
CASSEQGANTGELFF	TGTGCCAGCAGTGAACAGGGGGCAAACACCGGGGAGCTGTTTTTT	TRBJ2-2	few	TRBV2	TRBD1
CASSATGGAYEQYF	TGTGCCAGCAGCGCTACCGGGGGGGCCTACGAGCAGTACTTC	TRBJ2-7	many	TRBV7-3	TRBD2
CASSYRRGGLYEQYF	TGTGCCAGCAGCTACCGCCGGGGGGGGCTATACGAGCAGTACTTC	TRBJ2-7	-	TRBV3-1	TRBD2
CASSDRLVDEAFF	TGTGCCAGCAGCGATCGGTTGGTGGATGAAGCTTTCTTT	TRBJ1-1	few	TRBV12-3/TRBV12-4	-
CASSLGPGQVYGYTF	TGTGCCAGCAGCTTGGGGCCGGGACAGGTCTATGGCTACACCTTC	TRBJ1-2	few	TRBV5-6	TRBD1
CASSPRAGSGNTIYF	TGTGCCAGCTCACCACGAGCGGGCTCTGGAAACACCATATATTTT	TRBJ1-3	-	TRBV18	-
CASSLVGIGYTF	TGTGCCAGCAGTTTGGTTGGTATTGGCTACACCTTC	TRBJ1-2	few	TRBV12-3/TRBV12-4	-
CASSKVATTNYGYTF	TGTGCCAGCAGCAAAGTGGCGACAACTAACTATGGCTACACCTTC	TRBJ1-2	-	TRBV3-1	-
CSVRPGTGQPQHF	TGCAGCGTCCGTCCCGGGACGGGGCAGCCCCAGCATTTT	TRBJ1-5	-	TRBV29-1	-
CASTNWRRTGGIGYTF	TGTGCCAGCACTAATTGGAGGAGGACAGGGGGCATTGGCTACACCTTC	TRBJ1-2	-	TRBV6-1	TRBD1
CASSPSWAVGTLGNEQFF	TGTGCCAGCAGCCCGTCGTGGGCAGTCGGAACCTTAGGGAATGAGCAGTTCTTC	TRBJ2-1	-	TRBV3-1	-
CSVEGRAGLWTDTQYF	TGCAGCGTTGAAGGGAGGGCAGGGCTTTGGACAGATACGCAGTATTTT	TRBJ2-3	-	TRBV29-1	-
CASSLATGGLTDTQYF	TGTGCCAGCAGCTTAGCGACTGGGGGCCTCACAGATACGCAGTATTTT	TRBJ2-3	-	TRBV7-9	-
CSGHRGQGTNEQFF	TGCAGCGGACACCGGGGACAGGGAACCAATGAGCAGTTCTTC	TRBJ2-1	few	TRBV29-1	TRBD1
CSARVVALGSYEQYF	TGCAGTGCTAGAGTTGTGGCTTTGGGCTCCTACGAGCAGTACTTC	TRBJ2-7	-	TRBV20-1	-
CASSLKLAGAFPPTQYF	TGTGCCAGCAGCTTAAAACTAGCGGGAGCTTTCCCCCCTACGCAGTATTTT	TRBJ2-3	-	TRBV7-2	TRBD2
CASSLAKGAVGSGELFF	TGTGCCAGCAGCTTAGCGAAAGGGGCCGTTGGTTCCGGGGAGCTGTTTTTT	TRBJ2-2	few	TRBV11-1	-
CSVGAGGLGVANEQFF	TGCAGCGTTGGTGCAGGGGGCCTGGGCGTCGCCAATGAGCAGTTCTTC	TRBJ2-1	few	TRBV29-1	TRBD1